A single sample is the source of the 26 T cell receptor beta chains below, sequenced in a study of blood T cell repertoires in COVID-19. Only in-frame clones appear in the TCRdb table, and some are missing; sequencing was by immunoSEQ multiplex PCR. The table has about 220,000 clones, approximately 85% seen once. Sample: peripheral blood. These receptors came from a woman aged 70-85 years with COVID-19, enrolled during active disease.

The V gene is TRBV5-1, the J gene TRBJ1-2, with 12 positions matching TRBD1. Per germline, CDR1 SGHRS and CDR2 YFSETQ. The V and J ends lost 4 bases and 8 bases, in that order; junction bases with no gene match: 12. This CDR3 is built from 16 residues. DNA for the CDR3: TGCGCCAGCAGCAAAGAGCAAACCGGGACAGGGGGCGGCTACACCTTC. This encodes CASSKEQTGTGGGYTF.

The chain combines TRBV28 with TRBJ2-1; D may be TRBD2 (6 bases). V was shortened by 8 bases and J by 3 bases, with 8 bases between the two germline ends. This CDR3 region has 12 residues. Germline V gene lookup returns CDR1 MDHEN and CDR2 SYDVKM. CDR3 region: CASGGNYNEQFF. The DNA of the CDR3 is TGTGCCAGCGGGGGGAACTACAATGAGCAGTTCTTC.

The DNA of the CDR3 is TGCAGCGTTGAACGGAGGGAGTTTAACTATGGCTACACCTTC. Its protein product is CSVERREFNYGYTF. V usage is TRBV29-1 and J usage is TRBJ1-2; the D is unclear. Germline values: CDR1 SQVTM, CDR2 ANQGSEA. Trimming pared 2 bases from V and 1 base from J, leaving 11 bases between. The CDR3 is made up of 14 amino acids.

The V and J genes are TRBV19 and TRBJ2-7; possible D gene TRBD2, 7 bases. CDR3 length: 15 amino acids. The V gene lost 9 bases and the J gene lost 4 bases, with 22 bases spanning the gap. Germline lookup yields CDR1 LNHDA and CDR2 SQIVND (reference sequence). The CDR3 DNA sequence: TGTGCCAGGAGGGGGGGGCAGGGACACCAATACGAGCAGTACTTC. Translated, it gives CARRGGQGHQYEQYF.

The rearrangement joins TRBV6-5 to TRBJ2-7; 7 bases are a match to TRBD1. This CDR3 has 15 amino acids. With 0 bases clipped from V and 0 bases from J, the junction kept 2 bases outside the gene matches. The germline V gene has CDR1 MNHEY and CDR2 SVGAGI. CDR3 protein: CASSYSGQSSYEQYF. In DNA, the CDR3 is TGTGCCAGCAGTTACTCGGGACAGAGCTCCTACGAGCAGTACTTC.

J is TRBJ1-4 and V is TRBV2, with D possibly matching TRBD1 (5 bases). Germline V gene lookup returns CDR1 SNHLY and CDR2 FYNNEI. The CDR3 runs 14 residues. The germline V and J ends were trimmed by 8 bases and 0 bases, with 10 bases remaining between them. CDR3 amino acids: CASGAGATNEKLFF. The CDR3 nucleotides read TGTGCCAGCGGGGCTGGAGCAACTAATGAAAAACTGTTTTTT.

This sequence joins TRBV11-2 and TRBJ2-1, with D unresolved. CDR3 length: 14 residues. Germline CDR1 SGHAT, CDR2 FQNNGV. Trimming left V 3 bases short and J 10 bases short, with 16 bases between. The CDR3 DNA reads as TGTGCCAGCAGCTTGGATCCAGGCCCACGGGAGCAGTTCTTC. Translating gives CASSLDPGPREQFF.

In DNA, the CDR3 is TGCGCCAGCAGCTTGGCCCAGCGAGAGACCCAGTACTTC. Translated: CASSLAQRETQYF. The chain has TRBV5-1 and TRBJ2-5; D unclear. Germline V gene lookup returns CDR1 SGHRS and CDR2 YFSETQ. V was cut by 0 bases and J by 4 bases, with 7 bases left in between. The CDR3 has 13 residues.

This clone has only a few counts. The CDR3 DNA follows: TGTGCCAGCAGTTTCAGGGACATCTATAGCAATCAGCCCCAGCATTTT. It codes for CASSFRDIYSNQPQHF. J is TRBJ1-5 and V is TRBV28; tentatively, D is TRBD1 (6 bases). From germline, CDR1 is MDHEN and CDR2 SYDVKM. Trimming stripped 3 bases from V and 0 bases from J, with 12 bases between. The CDR3 has 16 residues.

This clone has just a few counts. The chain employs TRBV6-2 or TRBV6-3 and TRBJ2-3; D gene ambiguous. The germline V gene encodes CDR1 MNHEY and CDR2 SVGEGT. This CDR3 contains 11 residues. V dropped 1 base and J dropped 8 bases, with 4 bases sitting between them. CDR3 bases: TGTGCCAGCAGTTACTTCGGTACGCAGTATTTT. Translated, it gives CASSYFGTQYF.

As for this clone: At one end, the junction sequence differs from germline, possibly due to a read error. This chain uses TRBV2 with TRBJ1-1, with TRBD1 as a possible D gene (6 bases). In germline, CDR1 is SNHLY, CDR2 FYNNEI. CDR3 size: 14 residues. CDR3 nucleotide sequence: TGTGCCAGCAGCTACACAGGGATGAAGACTGAAGCTTTCTTT. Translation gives CASSYTGMKTEAFF.

Here the CDR3 reads CASSLYDRATVKTGELFF. The CDR3 bases are TGCGCCAGCAGCTTGTATGACAGGGCAACGGTGAAAACCGGGGAGCTGTTTTTT. This chain links TRBV5-1 with TRBJ2-2; 7 bases are shared with TRBD1. The ends lost 1 base at V and 5 bases at J; junction bases unmatched: 14. The length of the CDR3 is 18 residues. CDR1 is SGHRS and CDR2 is YFSETQ in the germline V gene.

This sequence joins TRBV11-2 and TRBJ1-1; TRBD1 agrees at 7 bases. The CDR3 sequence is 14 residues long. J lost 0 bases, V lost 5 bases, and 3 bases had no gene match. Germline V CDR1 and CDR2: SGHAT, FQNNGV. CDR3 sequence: CASSPDRVNTEAFF. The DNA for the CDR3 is TGTGCCAGCAGCCCCGACAGGGTGAACACTGAAGCTTTCTTT.

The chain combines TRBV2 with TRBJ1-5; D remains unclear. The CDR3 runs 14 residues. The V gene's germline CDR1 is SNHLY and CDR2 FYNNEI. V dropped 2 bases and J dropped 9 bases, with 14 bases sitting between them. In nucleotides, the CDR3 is TGTGCCAGCAGTGAAACGGGTCAAAGGCGGCCCCAGCATTTT. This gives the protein CASSETGQRRPQHF.

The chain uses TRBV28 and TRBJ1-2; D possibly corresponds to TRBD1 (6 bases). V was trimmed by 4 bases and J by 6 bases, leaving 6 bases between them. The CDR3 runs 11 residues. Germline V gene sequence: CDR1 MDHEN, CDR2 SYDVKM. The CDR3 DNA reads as TGTGCCAGCAGTTACAGGGATGGCTACACCTTC. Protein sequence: CASSYRDGYTF.

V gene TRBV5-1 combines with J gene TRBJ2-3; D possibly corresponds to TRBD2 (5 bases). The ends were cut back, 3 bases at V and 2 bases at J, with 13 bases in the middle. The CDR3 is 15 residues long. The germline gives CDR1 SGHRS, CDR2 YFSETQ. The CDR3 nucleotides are TGCGCCAGCAGCTCCATCAAAGGACTCACAGATACGCAGTATTTT. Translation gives CASSSIKGLTDTQYF.

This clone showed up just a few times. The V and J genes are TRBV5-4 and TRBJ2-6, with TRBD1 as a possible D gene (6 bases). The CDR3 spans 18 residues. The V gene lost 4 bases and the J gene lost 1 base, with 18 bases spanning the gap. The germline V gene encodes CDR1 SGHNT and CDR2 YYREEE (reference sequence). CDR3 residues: CASSRMRTTGSGANVLTF. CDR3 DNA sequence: TGTGCCAGCAGCCGAATGAGGACAACAGGGTCTGGGGCCAACGTCCTGACTTTC.

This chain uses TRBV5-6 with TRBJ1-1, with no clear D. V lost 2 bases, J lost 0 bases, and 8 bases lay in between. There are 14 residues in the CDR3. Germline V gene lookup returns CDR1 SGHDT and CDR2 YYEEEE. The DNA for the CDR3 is TGTGCCAGCAGCTTTCGGGGTCTGAACACTGAAGCTTTCTTT. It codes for CASSFRGLNTEAFF.

This CDR3 reads CASRWWQINSPLHF. The CDR3 bases are TGTGCCAGCAGGTGGTGGCAGATTAATTCACCCCTCCACTTT. V usage is TRBV6-5 and J usage is TRBJ1-6; D remains unclear. Between the trimmed V and J ends, which lost 6 bases and 6 bases, there was a span of 12 bases. The CDR3 length is 14 residues. Germline V gene data show CDR1 as MNHEY and CDR2 as SVGAGI.

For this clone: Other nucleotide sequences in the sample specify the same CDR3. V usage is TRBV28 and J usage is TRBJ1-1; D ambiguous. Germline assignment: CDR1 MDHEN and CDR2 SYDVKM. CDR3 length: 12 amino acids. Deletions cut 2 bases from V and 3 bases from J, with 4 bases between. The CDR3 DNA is TGTGCCAGCAGTTTACAATACACTGAAGCTTTCTTT. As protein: CASSLQYTEAFF.

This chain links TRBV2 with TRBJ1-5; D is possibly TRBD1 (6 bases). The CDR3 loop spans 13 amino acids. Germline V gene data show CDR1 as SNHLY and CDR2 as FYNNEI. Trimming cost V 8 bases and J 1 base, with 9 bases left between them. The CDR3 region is CASVTGSNQPQHF. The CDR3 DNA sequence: TGTGCCAGCGTCACAGGGAGCAATCAGCCCCAGCATTTT.

The CDR3 DNA reads TGTGCCTGGAGCCTATATGAAAAACTGTTTTTT. This translates into CAWSLYEKLFF. The chain uses TRBV30 and TRBJ1-4, with no clear D. The CDR3 has 11 residues. V was clipped by 3 bases and J by 6 bases, with 5 bases between them. The germline CDR1 and CDR2 sequences are GTSNPN and SVGIG (reference sequence).

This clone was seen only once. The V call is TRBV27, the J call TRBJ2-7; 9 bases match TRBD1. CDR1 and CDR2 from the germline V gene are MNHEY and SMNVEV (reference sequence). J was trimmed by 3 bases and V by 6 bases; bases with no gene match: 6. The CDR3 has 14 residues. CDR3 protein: CASRPWDRDYEQYF. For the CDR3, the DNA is TGTGCCAGCAGACCCTGGGACAGGGACTACGAGCAGTACTTC.

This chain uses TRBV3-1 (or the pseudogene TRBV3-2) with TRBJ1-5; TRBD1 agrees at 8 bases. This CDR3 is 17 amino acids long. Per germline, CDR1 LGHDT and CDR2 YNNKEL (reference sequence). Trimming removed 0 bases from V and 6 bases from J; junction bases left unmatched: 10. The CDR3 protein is CASSQDDSAGGRQPQHF. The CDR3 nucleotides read TGTGCCAGCAGCCAAGATGATTCGGCAGGGGGCCGTCAGCCCCAGCATTTT.

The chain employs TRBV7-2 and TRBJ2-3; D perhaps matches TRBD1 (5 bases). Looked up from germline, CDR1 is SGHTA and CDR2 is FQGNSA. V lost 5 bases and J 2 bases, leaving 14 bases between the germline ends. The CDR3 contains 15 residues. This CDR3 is CASSPWTRYTDTQYF. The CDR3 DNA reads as TGTGCCAGCAGCCCCTGGACACGGTACACAGATACGCAGTATTTT.

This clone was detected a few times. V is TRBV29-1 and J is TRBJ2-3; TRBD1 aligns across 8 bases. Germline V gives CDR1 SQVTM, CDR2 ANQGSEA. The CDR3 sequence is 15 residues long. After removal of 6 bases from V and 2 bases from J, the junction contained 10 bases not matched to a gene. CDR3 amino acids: CSVKGAGGVTDTQYF. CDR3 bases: TGCAGCGTAAAGGGGGCAGGGGGCGTCACAGATACGCAGTATTTT.